The 29 T cell receptor beta chains below all came from one sample that was sequenced in a study of T-cell memory formation after mild COVID-19. TCRdb re-called the 5' RACE reads through MiXCR, storing one row per CDR3 protein. The sample shows 550,000 to 600,000 distinct CDR3 sequences, 20% to 25% of them seen only once. Sample: PBMCs or a T cell subset sorted from them (not recorded which). The source is an adult woman who had mild COVID-19 (a few samples of this study predate the infection). Cell type and time point are not known.

This chain links TRBV4-3 with TRBJ2-3; D remains unclear. The CDR3 covers 15 residues. Trimming removed 0 bases at V and 6 bases at J, with 13 bases between. Germline values: CDR1 LGHNA, CDR2 YSLEER. CDR3: CASSQERGSLDTQYF. CDR3 DNA: TGCGCCAGCAGCCAAGAAAGAGGAAGTCTGGATACGCAGTATTTT.

The rearrangement links TRBV12-3 or TRBV12-4 to TRBJ1-2; the D is unclear. The CDR3 contains 15 residues. The V end lost 3 bases, the J end lost 4 bases, and 15 bases lay between the germline ends. In DNA, the CDR3 is TGTGCCAGCAGTTTTTCAGAGAGGCGGGCCTATGGCTACACCTTC. Its protein is CASSFSERRAYGYTF.

This clonotype came up a few times. The genes are TRBV7-2 and TRBJ1-2, with no clear D. The CDR3 is 14 amino acids. In germline, CDR1 is SGHTA, CDR2 FQGNSA. With 5 bases removed from V and 6 bases from J, the gap between germline ends came to 16 bases. The CDR3 DNA reads as TGTGCCAGCAGCCCAATTGGGAGGGTAGATGGCTACACCTTC. This translates into CASSPIGRVDGYTF.

A few counts support this clonotype. The V and J genes are TRBV7-6 and TRBJ2-7, with a weak D call TRBD1 (6 bases). The germline V gene has CDR1 SGHVS and CDR2 FNYEAQ. The CDR3 totals 14 residues. V was shortened by 4 bases and J by 2 bases, with 12 bases between the two germline ends. As DNA, the CDR3 is TGTGCCAGCAGCTCCGAGGGACATACCTACGAGCAGTACTTC. It specifies CASSSEGHTYEQYF.

In nucleotides, the CDR3 is TGTGCCAGCAGTTCCGCAGGACCCATTAATCAGCCCCAGCATTTT. It specifies CASSSAGPINQPQHF. This chain joins TRBV12-3 or TRBV12-4 and TRBJ1-5; D uncertain. The CDR3 covers 15 residues. Trimming stripped 4 bases from V and 4 bases from J, with 14 bases between.

The chain joins TRBV4-3 to TRBJ2-3; possible D gene TRBD2, 5 bases. The CDR3 runs to 17 residues. Germline V lookup: CDR1 LGHNA, CDR2 YSLEER. V was cut by 2 bases and J by 0 bases, with 15 bases left in between. CDR3: CASSQSYMGVSTDTQYF. In DNA, the CDR3 is TGCGCCAGCAGCCAATCATACATGGGAGTCAGCACAGATACGCAGTATTTT.

Ten or more counts support this clonotype. The chain joins TRBV29-1 to TRBJ2-1; TRBD1 agrees at 7 bases. With V trimmed by 7 bases and J by 2 bases, 5 bases remained unmatched. From germline, CDR1 is SQVTM and CDR2 ANQGSEA. This CDR3 spans 13 amino acids. As DNA, the CDR3 is TGCAGCGGACATGACAGGGCCTACAATGAGCAGTTCTTC. Amino acid sequence: CSGHDRAYNEQFF.

This clonotype has just a few counts. The CDR3 coding sequence is TGTGCCAGCAGCTTAAAGTTTGGGGATTCACCCCTCCACTTT. Translated: CASSLKFGDSPLHF. This chain joins TRBV7-8 and TRBJ1-6, with no clear D. Germline V gene sequence: CDR1 SGHVS, CDR2 FQNEAQ. Trimming removed 2 bases from V and 8 bases from J, with 10 bases in between. The CDR3 has 14 residues.

This clonotype was counted many times. The germline gene is not matched at one end of the junction; a read error may be the cause. The chain joins TRBV5-1 to TRBJ1-3; 9 nucleotides agree with TRBD1. The CDR3 spans 12 residues. CDR1 SGHRS and CDR2 YFSETQ come from the germline V gene. CDR3 sequence: CASRTGTGPLDF. In DNA, the CDR3 is TGCGCCAGCCGCACCGGGACAGGGCCTCTGGATTTT.

This clonotype was recorded many times. The V call is TRBV4-3, the J call TRBJ2-2; 7 bases map to TRBD1. This CDR3 is 15 amino acids long. J gave up 6 bases and V 0 bases, and 4 bases lay outside the gene matches. Germline loops: CDR1 LGHNA, CDR2 YSLEER. CDR3 nucleotide sequence: TGCGCCAGCAGCCAAGACGAGGGGGCGCCCGGGGAGCTGTTTTTT. It codes for CASSQDEGAPGELFF.

The V call is TRBV5-6, the J call TRBJ2-7, with TRBD2 identical over 9 bases. V lost 0 bases, J lost 4 bases, and 11 bases stayed unmatched. The CDR3 is 17 residues long. Germline assignment: CDR1 SGHDT and CDR2 YYEEEE. CDR3 amino acids: CASSLGLWREGRYEQYF. CDR3 DNA: TGTGCCAGCAGCTTGGGTCTATGGCGGGAGGGCCGGTACGAGCAGTACTTC. The variable domain in full, completed from reference TRBV5-6 and TRBJ2-7, reads DAGVTQSPTHLIKTRGQQVTLRCSPKSGHDTVSWYQQALGQGPQFIFQYYEEEERQRGNFPDRFSGHQFPNYSSELNVNALLLGDSALYLCASSLGLWREGRYEQYFGPGTRLTVT.

The J gene is TRBJ1-2, the V gene TRBV14; 10 positions agree with TRBD1. J lost 4 bases, V lost 5 bases, and 4 bases had no gene match. This CDR3 is built from 14 residues. Germline V gene lookup returns CDR1 SGHDN and CDR2 FVKESK. As DNA, the CDR3 is TGTGCCAGCAGCGCGACAGGGGGCGTCTATGGCTACACCTTC. As protein: CASSATGGVYGYTF. Variable domain in full (rest from reference TRBV14 and TRBJ1-2): EAGVTQFPSHSVIEKGQTVTLRCDPISGHDNLYWYRRVMGKEIKFLLHFVKESKQDESGMPNNRFLAERTGGTYSTLKVQPAELEDSGVYFCASSATGGVYGYTFGSGTRLTVV.

The chain joins TRBV3-1 to TRBJ2-5, with D perhaps matching TRBD2 (6 bases). Trimming shortened V by 1 base and J by 5 bases, and 11 bases separated the two germline ends. This CDR3 has 14 amino acids. The V gene's germline CDR1 is LGHDT and CDR2 YNNKEL (reference sequence). The CDR3 region is CASSQVASAETQYF. The CDR3 nucleotides read TGTGCCAGCAGCCAAGTCGCTAGCGCCGAGACCCAGTACTTC.

V and J are TRBV15 and TRBJ1-2; D gene ambiguous. With 0 bases removed from V and 8 bases from J, the gap between germline ends came to 10 bases. Germline V gene lookup returns CDR1 LNHNV and CDR2 YYDKDF (reference sequence). This CDR3 comprises 13 residues. The CDR3 loop is CATSRDNIQGYTF. The CDR3 bases are TGTGCCACCAGCAGAGATAACATCCAGGGCTACACCTTC.

This rearrangement joins TRBV4-2 to TRBJ2-7; a possible D gene is TRBD2 (5 bases). Germline CDR1 and CDR2: LGHNA and YNFKEQ. Trimming took off 5 bases at V and 2 bases at J, with 13 bases between the two ends. The CDR3 covers 14 residues. CDR3 loop: CASSDTSRAYEQYF. Here the CDR3 DNA reads TGTGCCAGCAGCGACACTAGTCGGGCCTACGAGCAGTACTTC.

The sample holds many counts of this clonotype. The chain links TRBV4-3 to TRBJ2-2; 8 nucleotides align to TRBD1. This CDR3 contains 16 residues. With V trimmed by 2 bases and J by 1 base, 3 bases remained unmatched. Germline V lookup: CDR1 LGHNA, CDR2 YSLEER. The CDR3 nucleotides read TGCGCCAGCAGCCAATGGGGGACAGGGAACACCGGGGAGCTGTTTTTT. Translated: CASSQWGTGNTGELFF.

DNA for the CDR3: TGTGCCAGTAAAGGGACTAGTACCTACGAGCAGTACTTC. Protein product: CASKGTSTYEQYF. V usage is TRBV27 and J usage is TRBJ2-7; TRBD2 matches 8 bases. The V gene's germline CDR1 is MNHEY and CDR2 SMNVEV (reference sequence). The CDR3 has 13 amino acids. After removal of 9 bases from V and 2 bases from J, the junction contained 6 bases not matched to a gene.

This rearrangement joins TRBV12-3 or TRBV12-4 to TRBJ1-2; D unresolved. V was trimmed by 2 bases and J by 3 bases, leaving 13 bases between them. This CDR3 region has 15 residues. The chain's CDR3 is CASSLSVLVDYGYTF. CDR3 nucleotides: TGTGCCAGCAGTTTAAGTGTACTCGTGGACTATGGCTACACCTTC.

The rearrangement joins TRBV18 to TRBJ1-2; D is ambiguous. V lost 3 bases, J lost 7 bases, and 15 bases lay in between. CDR1 and CDR2 from the germline V gene are KGHSH and LQKENI. The length of the CDR3 is 14 residues. The CDR3 region is CASSPGAGTAGYTF. The CDR3, as DNA: TGTGCCAGCTCACCCGGTGCAGGAACGGCTGGCTACACCTTC.

A few counts support this clonotype. The rearrangement links TRBV5-6 to TRBJ2-5; perhaps TRBD1 as D (6 bases). The germline V gene has CDR1 SGHDT and CDR2 YYEEEE. V was pared by 1 base and J by 5 bases, with 12 bases between. CDR3 length equals 14 residues. The CDR3 nucleotides read TGTGCCAGCAGCTTGTCCATCAGGGGTGAGACCCAGTACTTC. Amino acid sequence: CASSLSIRGETQYF.

The CDR3 DNA follows: TGTGCCACCAGCAGAGATAGGGACAGGGTGATCAATGGCTACACCTTC. It yields the protein CATSRDRDRVINGYTF. The V gene is TRBV15, the J gene TRBJ1-2; 9 positions match TRBD1. Germline V CDR1 and CDR2: LNHNV, YYDKDF (reference sequence). The CDR3 consists of 16 residues. V was pared by 0 bases and J by 6 bases, with 8 bases of the junction left unmatched.

The chain carries TRBV7-3 and TRBJ2-3, with no clear D. Germline V gene sequence: CDR1 SGHTA, CDR2 FQGTGA. Trimming took off 5 bases at V and 3 bases at J, with 15 bases between the two ends. This CDR3 contains 15 residues. The CDR3 coding sequence is TGTGCCAGCAGCCCCCATAGAAGTGGGACAGATACGCAGTATTTT. Translation gives CASSPHRSGTDTQYF. Based on the CDR3 plus reference TRBV7-3 and TRBJ2-3, the full variable domain is GAGVSQTPSNKVTEKGKYVELRCDPISGHTALYWYRQSLGQGPEFLIYFQGTGAADDSGLPNDRFFAVRPEGSVSTLKIQRTERGDSAVYLCASSPHRSGTDTQYFGPGTRLTVL.

This clonotype came up a few times. V and J are TRBV7-6 and TRBJ2-3, with 7 bases fitting TRBD1. There are 14 residues in the CDR3. Trimming cost V 5 bases and J 1 base; bases outside gene matches: 3. Germline loops: CDR1 SGHVS, CDR2 FNYEAQ. CDR3 amino acids: CASSVDRGTDTQYF. Here the CDR3 DNA reads TGTGCCAGCAGCGTCGACAGGGGCACAGATACGCAGTATTTT.

In this sample, this clonotype turned up a few times. This rearrangement joins TRBV30 to TRBJ1-6; tentatively, D is TRBD1 (6 bases). In germline, CDR1 is GTSNPN, CDR2 SVGIG (reference sequence). The germline V and J ends were trimmed by 4 bases and 7 bases, with 14 bases remaining between them. The CDR3 runs 14 residues. The CDR3: CAWTVGQRNSPLHF. DNA for the CDR3: TGTGCCTGGACCGTCGGACAGCGGAATTCACCCCTCCACTTT.

The V call is TRBV5-1, the J call TRBJ1-2, with D tentatively TRBD1 (5 bases). The V and J ends lost 4 bases and 8 bases respectively, with 15 bases between them. Germline CDR1 is SGHRS and CDR2 is YFSETQ. There are 13 residues in the CDR3. The CDR3: CASSPGTTPGYTF. For the CDR3, the DNA is TGCGCCAGCAGCCCGGGGACGACCCCAGGCTACACCTTC. Complete variable domain (other parts from reference TRBV5-1 and TRBJ1-2): KAGVTQTPRYLIKTRGQQVTLSCSPISGHRSVSWYQQTPGQGLQFLFEYFSETQRNKGNFPGRFSGRQFSNSRSEMNVSTLELGDSALYLCASSPGTTPGYTFGSGTRLTVV.

The sample holds many counts of this clonotype. The chain recombines TRBV7-9 with TRBJ2-2; 8 nucleotides match TRBD1. From germline, CDR1 is SEHNR and CDR2 FQNEAQ (reference sequence). The CDR3 has 15 amino acids. V trimming: 4 bases; J trimming: 7 bases; junction bases outside the gene matches: 8. The CDR3 here is CASSSGTGDLGELFF. CDR3 nucleotides: TGTGCCAGCAGCTCCGGGACAGGCGATCTCGGGGAGCTGTTTTTT.

In this sample, this clonotype turned up many times. The chain uses TRBV5-4 and TRBJ2-2; 9 bases line up with TRBD2. J gave up 0 bases and V 4 bases, and 4 bases lay outside the gene matches. CDR3 length equals 16 residues. CDR1 SGHNT and CDR2 YYREEE come from the germline V gene (reference sequence). The CDR3 coding sequence is TGTGCCAGCAGCAGAACTAGCGGGCCGAACACCGGGGAGCTGTTTTTT. It codes for CASSRTSGPNTGELFF.

The chain has TRBV5-6 and TRBJ2-1, with 8 positions matching TRBD2. Germline assignment: CDR1 SGHDT and CDR2 YYEEEE. V shed 4 bases and J 6 bases; nucleotides not matched to a gene: 6. The length of the CDR3 is 14 residues. In DNA form, the CDR3 reads TGTGCCAGCAGCGTATTAGCGGGACGCAATGAGCAGTTCTTC. This translates into CASSVLAGRNEQFF.

This clonotype has only a few counts. V usage is TRBV20-1 and J usage is TRBJ1-5; D is perhaps TRBD1 (6 bases). Germline CDR1 and CDR2: DFQATT and SNEGSKA (reference sequence). Trimming took 8 bases from V and 0 from J, leaving 11 bases between them. The CDR3 covers 13 residues. Here the CDR3 DNA reads TGCAGTTCACAGGGACATAGCAATCAGCCCCAGCATTTT. Translated: CSSQGHSNQPQHF.